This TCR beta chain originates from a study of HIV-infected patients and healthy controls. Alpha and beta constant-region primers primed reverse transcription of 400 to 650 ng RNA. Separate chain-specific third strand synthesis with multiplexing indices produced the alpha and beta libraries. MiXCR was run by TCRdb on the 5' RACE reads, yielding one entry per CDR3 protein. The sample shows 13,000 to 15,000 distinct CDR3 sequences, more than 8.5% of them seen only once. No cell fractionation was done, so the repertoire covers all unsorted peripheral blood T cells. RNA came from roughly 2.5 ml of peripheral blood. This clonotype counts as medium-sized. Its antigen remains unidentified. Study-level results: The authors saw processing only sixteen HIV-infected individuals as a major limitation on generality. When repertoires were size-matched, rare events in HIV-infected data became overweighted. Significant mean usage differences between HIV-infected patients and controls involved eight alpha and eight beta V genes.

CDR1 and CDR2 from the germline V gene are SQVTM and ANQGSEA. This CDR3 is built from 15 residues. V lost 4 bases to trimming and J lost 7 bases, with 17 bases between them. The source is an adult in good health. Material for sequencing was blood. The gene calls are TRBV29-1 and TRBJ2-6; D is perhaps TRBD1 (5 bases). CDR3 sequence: CSVVLQGRTANVLTF. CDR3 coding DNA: TGCAGCGTTGTGTTGCAGGGCCGTACAGCCAACGTCCTGACTTTC.